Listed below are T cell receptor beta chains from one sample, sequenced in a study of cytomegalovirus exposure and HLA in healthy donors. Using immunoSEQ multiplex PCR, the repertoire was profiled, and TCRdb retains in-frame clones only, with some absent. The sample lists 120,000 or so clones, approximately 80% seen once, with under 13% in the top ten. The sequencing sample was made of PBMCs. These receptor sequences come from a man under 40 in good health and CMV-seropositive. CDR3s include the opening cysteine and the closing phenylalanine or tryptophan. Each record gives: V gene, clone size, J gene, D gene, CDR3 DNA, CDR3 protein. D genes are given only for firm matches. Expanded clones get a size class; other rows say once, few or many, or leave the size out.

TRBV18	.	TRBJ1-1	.	TGTGCCAGCTCACCACAGGGGCAACACATGAACACTGAAGCTTTCTTT	CASSPQGQHMNTEAFF
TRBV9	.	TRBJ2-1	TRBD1	TGTGCCAGCAGCGTATCCATCGGGACAGGGCGCAATGAGCAGTTCTTC	CASSVSIGTGRNEQFF
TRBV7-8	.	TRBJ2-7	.	TGTGCCAGCAGCTTAGCGCGGGCGGGACTGAGATTTTACGAGCAGTACTTC	CASSLARAGLRFYEQYF
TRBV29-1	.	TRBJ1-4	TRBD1	TGCAGCGGCAGGGGGTCAACTAATGAAAAACTGTTTTTT	CSGRGSTNEKLFF
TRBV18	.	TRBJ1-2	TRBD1	TGTGCCAGCTCACCGAAGATTGGGACAGGGGGCGAGTCGAGGAATGGCTACACCTTC	CASSPKIGTGGESRNGYTF
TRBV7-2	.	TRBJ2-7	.	TGTGCCAGCAGCTTAATGCCCGGGAGATGGTCCGAGCAGTACTTC	CASSLMPGRWSEQYF
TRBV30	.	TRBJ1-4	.	TGTGCCTGGAGTGTACAGCAATCAACTAATGAAAAACTGTTTTTT	CAWSVQQSTNEKLFF
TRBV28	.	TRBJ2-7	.	TGTGCCAGCAGCCTCTCGCAGTGGGAGCAGTACTTC	CASSLSQWEQYF
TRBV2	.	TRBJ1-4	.	TGTGCCAGCAGTGAGAGGGAAGGGATTGGGGGCAAGGCGCGGTCGACTAATGAAAAACTGTTTTTT	CASSEREGIGGKARSTNEKLFF
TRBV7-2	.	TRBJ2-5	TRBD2	TGTGCCAGCAGCCGGGGGGTAGCGGGGGGGGAGGAGACCCAGTACTTC	CASSRGVAGGEETQYF
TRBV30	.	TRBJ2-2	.	TGTGCCTGGAGTCTGAACACCGGGGAGCTGTTTTTT	CAWSLNTGELFF
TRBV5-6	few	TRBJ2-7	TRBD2	TGTGCCAGCAGCTACACACTAGCGGGTAGCTCCTACGAGCAGTACTTC	CASSYTLAGSSYEQYF
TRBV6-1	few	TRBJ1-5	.	TGTGCCAGCCTCCCGCGGGAATATAGCAATCAGCCCCAGCATTTT	CASLPREYSNQPQHF
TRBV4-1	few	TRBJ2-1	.	TGCGCCAGCAGCCCAAAGCCGATGAGCGAGCGGCAACAGTTCTTC	CASSPKPMSERQQFF
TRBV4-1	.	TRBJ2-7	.	TGCGCCAGCAGCCAAGGAGGGTTCGAGTACGAGCAGTACTTC	CASSQGGFEYEQYF
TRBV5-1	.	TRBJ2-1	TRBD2	TGCGCCAGCAGCTTGACTAGCGGGAGTAGGAATGAGCAGTTCTTC	CASSLTSGSRNEQFF
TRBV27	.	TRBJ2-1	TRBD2	TGTGCCAGCAGTCACATAGCGGGAGGGCACAATGAGCAGTTCTTC	CASSHIAGGHNEQFF
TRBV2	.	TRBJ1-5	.	TGTGCCAGCATCGGGGGTATCTATGGCAATCAGCCCCAGCATTTT	CASIGGIYGNQPQHF
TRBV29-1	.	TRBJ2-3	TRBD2	TGCAGCGTCGGACTAGCGGGAGGTTCAGATACGCAGTATTTT	CSVGLAGGSDTQYF
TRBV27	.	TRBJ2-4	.	TGTGCCAGCAGCCTCTCCGGGACTCCTAAAAACATTCAGTACTTC	CASSLSGTPKNIQYF
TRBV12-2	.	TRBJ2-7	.	TGTGCAAGTCGCCCCGCGGTGCTAGAAGGCTCCTACGAGCAGTACTTC	CASRPAVLEGSYEQYF
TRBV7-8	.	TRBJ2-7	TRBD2	TGTGCCAGCAGCTCTGGGGGGACTAGCGGTTCCTACGAGCAGTACTTC	CASSSGGTSGSYEQYF
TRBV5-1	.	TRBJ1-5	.	TGCGCCAGCAGCTTAACAGGGATGGAGCCCCAGCATTTT	CASSLTGMEPQHF
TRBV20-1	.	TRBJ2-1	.	TGCAGTGCCTCAGCTAGGAATGAGCAGTTCTTC	CSASARNEQFF
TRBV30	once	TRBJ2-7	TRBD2	TGTGCCTGGAAGGGAGGGAAAGCCCACGAGCAGTACTTC	CAWKGGKAHEQYF
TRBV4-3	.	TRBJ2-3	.	TGCGCCAGCAGCCAAGGGGGAATCCAGGGCACGAGCACAGATACGCAGTATTTT	CASSQGGIQGTSTDTQYF
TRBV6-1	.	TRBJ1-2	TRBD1	TGTGCCAGCAGTGAAGCGGGGGGACAGGGGACCTATGGCTACACCTTC	CASSEAGGQGTYGYTF
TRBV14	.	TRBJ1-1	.	TGTGCCAGCGGAACAGGTTCGCTGGGAGCTTTCTTT	CASGTGSLGAFF
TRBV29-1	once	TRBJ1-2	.	TGCAGCGTTTATGGAACAGGGTACTATGGCTACACCTTC	CSVYGTGYYGYTF
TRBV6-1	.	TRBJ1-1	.	TGTGCCAGCAGTGACGTTAGGGGGAACACTGAAGCTTTCTTT	CASSDVRGNTEAFF